Following are 26 T cell receptor beta chains from one sample sequenced in a study of blood T cells in healthy people across ages. Combining a sample-barcoded 5' primer with a J-beta primer mix, a second PCR ran for roughly 6 to 12 cycles. TCRdb independently ran MiXCR on the 5' RACE reads; one entry per CDR3 protein. The sample yields some 1.4 million distinct CDR3 sequences, 35% to 45% seen once. The source material was blood. The receptors were sampled from a woman between 18 and 29 years old in good health.

V gene TRBV6-1 combines with J gene TRBJ2-3, with D perhaps matching TRBD1 (5 bases). The CDR3 spans 14 residues. V was pared by 7 bases and J by 2 bases, with 13 bases between. Germline CDR1 and CDR2: MNHNS and SASEGT. Written as DNA, the CDR3 is TGTGCCAGCACGTTACCCAGGGACACAGATACGCAGTATTTT. Amino acids: CASTLPRDTDTQYF.

This clonotype has a handful of counts. The rearrangement links TRBV20-1 to TRBJ2-7; 7 nucleotides match TRBD1. V shed 4 bases and J 3 bases; nucleotides not matched to a gene: 9. The CDR3 has 14 residues. Germline-derived CDR1 and CDR2 are DFQATT and SNEGSKA (reference sequence). The CDR3 DNA follows: TGCAGTGCTAAAAGGTCCGACAGGGACTACGAGCAGTACTTC. Its translation is CSAKRSDRDYEQYF.

The chain carries TRBV5-1 and TRBJ2-7, with TRBD2 identical over 8 bases. Germline CDR1 is SGHRS and CDR2 is YFSETQ. V lost 0 bases, J lost 7 bases, and 9 bases stayed unmatched. The CDR3 totals 15 residues. The chain's CDR3 is CASSLARTSGGEQYF. CDR3 DNA sequence: TGCGCCAGCAGCTTGGCCAGGACATCGGGGGGGGAGCAGTACTTC.

This clonotype was observed a handful of times. The chain combines TRBV4-1 with TRBJ2-5; 7 nucleotides agree with TRBD2. Germline V lookup: CDR1 MGHRA, CDR2 YSYEKL. Losses at the gene ends were 0 bases for V and 7 bases for J; bases not matched to a gene: 11. This CDR3 is built from 16 residues. As DNA, the CDR3 is TGCGCCAGCAGCCAAGATAGGCTAGCGGTTCCTGGGACCCAGTACTTC. It encodes CASSQDRLAVPGTQYF.

The V and J genes are TRBV6-2 or TRBV6-3 and TRBJ2-3; TRBD2 matches 13 bases. The germline V gene has CDR1 MNHEY and CDR2 SVGEGT. V gave up 0 bases and J gave up 1 base; unmatched junction bases: 4. CDR3 length: 18 amino acids. The CDR3 DNA is TGTGCCAGCAGTTACTCTAGGACTAGCGGGAGAGGCACAGATACGCAGTATTTT. It encodes CASSYSRTSGRGTDTQYF.

The chain combines TRBV3-1 with TRBJ2-7; tentative D call: TRBD1 (5 bases). In germline, CDR1 is LGHDT, CDR2 YNNKEL (reference sequence). V shed 4 bases and J shed 6 bases, with 13 bases lying between them. The CDR3 length is 13 residues. The CDR3 reads CASSPVTVGEQYF. The CDR3 DNA reads TGTGCCAGCAGCCCGGTGACAGTTGGCGAGCAGTACTTC.

This chain joins TRBV6-2 or TRBV6-3 and TRBJ2-1, with 8 bases fitting TRBD2. The CDR3 has 16 amino acids. The V gene end was trimmed by 7 bases and the J gene end by 6 bases; junction bases not matched to a gene: 14. Germline-derived CDR1 and CDR2 are MNHEY and SVGEGT. CDR3: CASITPRGGRSNEQFF. The DNA of the CDR3 is TGTGCCAGCATTACACCACGGGGCGGGAGGAGCAATGAGCAGTTCTTC.

This clonotype appeared once. The chain recombines TRBV4-2 with TRBJ2-5; weak D call: TRBD1 (5 bases). The DNA end lines up better with TRBJ2-7; the J call may be wrong. Germline CDR1 and CDR2: LGHNA and YNFKEQ. The CDR3 extends over 16 amino acids. CDR3 sequence reads: CASSQDPRDLWNEQYF. The CDR3 bases are TGTGCCAGCAGCCAAGATCCCAGGGATTTATGGAACGAGCAGTACTTC.

The chain joins TRBV2 to TRBJ2-6; possibly TRBD1 for D (6 bases). The length of the CDR3 is 17 residues. Germline CDR1 is SNHLY and CDR2 is FYNNEI. Trimming took 3 bases from V and 2 from J, leaving 14 bases between them. The CDR3 loop is CASSDLQGTAGANVLTF. As DNA, the CDR3 is TGTGCCAGCAGTGACTTACAGGGTACTGCTGGGGCCAACGTCCTGACTTTC.

The rearrangement links TRBV20-1 to TRBJ2-7, with 7 bases aligning to TRBD1. The length of the CDR3 is 15 residues. Germline V gene data show CDR1 as DFQATT and CDR2 as SNEGSKA (reference sequence). The junction had 9 bases not matched to a gene; V was cut back by 0 bases and J by 4 bases. The CDR3 here is CSARDHPDRNYEQYF. The CDR3 DNA follows: TGCAGTGCTAGAGATCATCCGGACAGGAATTACGAGCAGTACTTC.

A few counts support this clonotype. V usage is TRBV27 and J usage is TRBJ2-4, with TRBD2 identical over 10 bases. The DNA end lines up better with TRBJ2-7; the J call may be wrong. The CDR3 totals 14 residues. Germline V lookup: CDR1 MNHEY, CDR2 SMNVEV (reference sequence). As DNA, the CDR3 is TGTGCCAGCAGCCGAGCGGGGGGGCCTGACGAGCAGTACTTC. This codes for CASSRAGGPDEQYF.

The genes are TRBV6-5 and TRBJ1-1, with 9 bases matching TRBD1. V shed 2 bases, J shed 7 bases, and the junction held 5 bases outside the gene matches. The V gene's germline CDR1 is MNHEY and CDR2 SVGAGI. The CDR3 contains 14 residues. In DNA, the CDR3 is TGTGCCAGCAGTTACCCGGGACAGGGTGGTGAAGCTTTCTTT. This encodes CASSYPGQGGEAFF.

V and J are TRBV4-1 and TRBJ2-7, with D possibly matching TRBD2 (7 bases). The CDR3 is made up of 17 amino acids. CDR1 is MGHRA, CDR2 YSYEKL, per germline. Deletions cut 3 bases from V and 2 bases from J, with 20 bases between. This CDR3 reads CASSHQHSGEGPYEQYF. The CDR3 DNA sequence: TGCGCCAGCAGCCACCAACATTCAGGGGAGGGTCCCTACGAGCAGTACTTC.

This clonotype came up a few times. The genes are TRBV6-6 and TRBJ2-1, with D possibly called TRBD1 or TRBD2 (5 bases each). The V end was cut by 8 bases, the J end by 7 bases, with 12 bases between. CDR1 MNHNY and CDR2 SVGAGI come from the germline V gene (reference sequence). CDR3 length equals 12 residues. CDR3 loop: CASGREGNEQFF. CDR3 bases: TGTGCCAGCGGCCGCGAGGGGAATGAGCAGTTCTTC.

On this clonotype itself: At one of its ends the junction is not consistent with the germline gene, which may arise from a read error. This rearrangement joins TRBV5-1 to TRBJ1-2; 8 positions match TRBD1. Germline assignment: CDR1 SGHRS and CDR2 YFSETQ. CDR3 length equals 14 residues. CDR3 region: CTSSLGTGPYGYTF. CDR3 nucleotides: TGCACCAGCAGCCTCGGGACAGGCCCCTATGGCTACACCTTC.

In its sample, this clonotype was seen a few times. The V and J genes are TRBV9 and TRBJ2-5; the D call may be TRBD1 or TRBD2 (5 bases each). The assigned J gene may be wrong: the sequence end matches TRBJ2-4 better. Germline values: CDR1 SGDLS, CDR2 YYNGEE. This CDR3 spans 14 amino acids. The CDR3 reads CASSVGGQGDIQYF. CDR3 bases: TGTGCCAGCAGCGTAGGAGGGCAAGGGGACATTCAGTACTTC.

V gene TRBV6-1 combines with J gene TRBJ2-7, with a possible D match to TRBD1 (6 bases). Trimming took 6 bases from V and 7 from J, leaving 22 bases between them. Germline CDR1 is MNHNS and CDR2 is SASEGT. The CDR3 sequence is 15 residues long. The CDR3 protein is CASSPGQLLGGEQYF. CDR3 in DNA: TGTGCCAGCAGCCCCGGACAGCTACTAGGTGGGGAGCAGTACTTC.

The chain couples TRBV7-7 to TRBJ2-5, with TRBD2 identical over 16 bases. V was clipped by 5 bases and J by 5 bases; unmatched bases: 14. This CDR3 has 19 amino acids. The germline gives CDR1 SSHAT, CDR2 FNYEAQ (reference sequence). This CDR3 is CASSPTSGTSGRAIETQYF. Written as DNA, the CDR3 is TGTGCCAGCAGCCCTACTTCCGGGACTAGCGGGAGGGCCATCGAGACCCAGTACTTC.

The rearrangement uses TRBV14 and TRBJ1-6; D is undetermined. The CDR3 length is 14 residues. Trimming took 0 bases from V and 12 from J, leaving 12 bases between them. Germline V gives CDR1 SGHDN, CDR2 FVKESK. The CDR3 region has the DNA TGTGCCAGCAGCCAAGAGACCAAGGTGGGACCCCTCCACTTT. Its protein is CASSQETKVGPLHF. The variable domain in full, with the rest retrieved from reference TRBV14 and TRBJ1-6, is EAGVTQFPSHSVIEKGQTVTLRCDPISGHDNLYWYRRVMGKEIKFLLHFVKESKQDESGMPNNRFLAERTGGTYSTLKVQPAELEDSGVYFCASSQETKVGPLHFGNGTRLTVT.

This clonotype was counted between two and nine times. The V and J genes are TRBV29-1 and TRBJ2-3, with 7 bases matching TRBD2. Germline trimming cut 8 bases from V and 4 bases from J; bases unmatched to any gene: 9. There are 13 residues in the CDR3. Germline CDR1 reads SQVTM; CDR2 reads ANQGSEA. CDR3 nucleotides: TGCAGCTTGGGGAGGGGAGGGGCAGATACGCAGTATTTT. This codes for CSLGRGGADTQYF.

This clonotype was observed a handful of times. The rearrangement joins TRBV28 to TRBJ2-1; no definite D call. This CDR3 region has 16 residues. CDR1 is MDHEN, CDR2 SYDVKM, per germline. Trimming cost V 6 bases and J 4 bases, with 19 bases left between them. Here the CDR3 reads CASSPLARDAYNEQFF. DNA for the CDR3: TGTGCCAGCAGCCCCTTAGCCCGAGATGCATACAATGAGCAGTTCTTC.

This clonotype has only a few counts. The V and J genes are TRBV5-1 and TRBJ2-7; 7 nucleotides match TRBD2. The CDR3 runs to 14 residues. Germline V CDR1 and CDR2: SGHRS, YFSETQ. V trimming: 1 base; J trimming: 6 bases; junction bases outside the gene matches: 7. The CDR3 loop is CASSLLAAGAEQYF. CDR3 bases: TGCGCCAGCAGCTTGCTTGCGGCGGGAGCCGAGCAGTACTTC.

This clonotype has only a few counts. The CDR3 here is CASSPRTGNTGELFF. CDR3 in DNA: TGTGCCAGCAGTCCAAGGACAGGGAACACCGGGGAGCTGTTTTTT. The chain carries TRBV6-6 and TRBJ2-2, with TRBD1 identical over 7 bases. CDR1 MNHNY and CDR2 SVGAGI come from the germline V gene (reference sequence). The trim removed 5 bases at V and 1 base at J, leaving 4 bases unmatched. This CDR3 contains 15 residues.

This rearrangement joins TRBV21-1 to TRBJ2-7; TRBD2 reflects the table's D call only, with no check against the DNA. Near its end, the DNA agrees better with TRBJ2-5, so the J call may be wrong. TRBV21-1 is flagged as a pseudogene. This CDR3 is built from 14 residues. CDR3 residues: CASSSGTPRGTQYF. CDR3 bases: TGTGCCAGCAGCAGTGGGACTCCTCGTGGGACCCAGTACTTC.

This rearrangement joins TRBV2 to TRBJ2-2; no firm D call. CDR3 length equals 13 residues. CDR1 SNHLY and CDR2 FYNNEI come from the germline V gene. Trimming removed 5 bases at V and 6 bases at J, with 10 bases between. The CDR3 DNA reads TGTGCCAGCAGTTTTACGACATCCGGGGAGCTGTTTTTT. This sequence encodes CASSFTTSGELFF.

With regard to this clonotype: A read error may produce the germline difference seen at one junction end. The chain is built from TRBV2 and TRBJ2-1; 9 bases match TRBD1. CDR3 length: 14 amino acids. Looked up from germline, CDR1 is SNHLY and CDR2 is FYNNEI. For the CDR3, the DNA is TGTGCCGGCAGTGTGGGGACAGGGTACAATGAGCAGTTCTTC. Translation: CAGSVGTGYNEQFF.